This T cell receptor (beta chain) derives from a study of Graves' ophthalmopathy and Graves' hyperthyroidism. Study-level background: Cases classed as stable hyperthyroidism had no ophthalmopathy within 18 months of follow-up.

This clonotype was seen repeatedly, ten times or more. Its antigen is unknown. TCR beta CDR3 regions were amplified from RNA transcripts. In the first round, RT-PCR was carried out with HTBI primers, and a multiplex PCR formed the second round. TCRdb re-analysed the multiplex PCR reads in MiXCR, keeping a single row per CDR3 protein. The table has roughly 1.1 million distinct CDR3 sequences, 36% seen once. CDR1 is SGHKS and CDR2 is YYEKEE in the germline V gene (reference sequence). V was trimmed by 1 base and J by 2 bases, leaving 13 bases between them. The CDR3 totals 16 residues. Orbital computed tomography, together with clinical symptoms, serum thyroxine, TRAb and thyroid ultrasound, was used for diagnosis. Findings of the study overall: Ophthalmopathy and stable hyperthyroidism were discriminated by a 13-signature model, with over 85% sensitivity and 81.08% specificity. Most thyroid clonotypes expanded beyond 0.001 frequency were also found in blood.

The chain uses TRBV5-5 and TRBJ1-5; perhaps TRBD1 as D (5 bases). The clonotype was recovered from an adult man with Graves' hyperthyroidism. Input material: peripheral blood or thyroid tissue (not recorded which). CDR3: CASSLLPGRGNQPQHF. DNA of the CDR3: TGTGCCAGCAGCTTGCTGCCAGGGAGGGGCAATCAGCCCCAGCATTTT.